This paragraph covers one T cell receptor (beta chain) sequence. Antigen: not known. The junction does not match germline at one end; this may be a read error. This specimen belongs to a study of tumor-infiltrating lymphocytes in primary liver carcinoma. Study observations and caveats: Tumor samples exhibited a significantly greater top-250-clone fraction than blood samples (p = 0.039).

This CDR3 has 17 amino acids. Germline values: CDR1 SGHAT, CDR2 FQNNGV. The researchers produced TCR beta cDNA from around 500 ng total RNA with a constant-region primer. The TCR beta library was amplified through three nested multiplex PCR rounds in a modified ARM-PCR procedure. TRBV1-TRBV30 forward primers paired with a C-beta reverse primer drove the first two PCR rounds, roughly 10 cycles each. TCRdb processed the multiplex PCR reads anew with MiXCR; each CDR3 protein has one entry. The sample carries 47,000 or so distinct CDR3 sequences, over 65% recorded once. Scientists recovered RNA and DNA together from approximately 20-30 mg of unsorted bulk tissue.

This receptor was taken from a man between 40 and 49 years old with primary liver carcinoma and hepatitis B virus infection. Sequenced: liver tumor tissue from sampling region 3. Documented subset: tumor region T3, left-lateral pole. The chain couples TRBV11-2 to TRBJ2-2, with D perhaps TRBD1 or TRBD2 (5 bases each). CDR3 residues: CVSSLVRTYPGTGELIF. CDR3 DNA: TGTGTCAGTAGTTTAGTTCGGACGTACCCAGGGACCGGGGAGCTGATTTTT.